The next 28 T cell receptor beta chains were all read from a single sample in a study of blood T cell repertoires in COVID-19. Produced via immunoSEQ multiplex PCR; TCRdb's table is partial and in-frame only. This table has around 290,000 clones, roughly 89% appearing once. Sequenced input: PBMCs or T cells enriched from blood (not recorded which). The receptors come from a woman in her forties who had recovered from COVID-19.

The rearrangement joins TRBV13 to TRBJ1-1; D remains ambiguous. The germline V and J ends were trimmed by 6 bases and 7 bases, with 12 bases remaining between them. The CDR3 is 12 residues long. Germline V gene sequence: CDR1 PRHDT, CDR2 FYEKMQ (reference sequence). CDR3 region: CASRTTSLEAFF. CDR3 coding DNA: TGTGCCAGCAGGACAACATCGCTTGAAGCTTTCTTT.

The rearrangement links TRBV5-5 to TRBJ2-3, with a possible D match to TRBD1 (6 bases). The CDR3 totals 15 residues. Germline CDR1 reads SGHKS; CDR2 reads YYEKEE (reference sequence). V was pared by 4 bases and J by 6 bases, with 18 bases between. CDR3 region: CASSPLTGGRDTQYF. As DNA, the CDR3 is TGTGCCAGCAGCCCCTTGACAGGAGGCAGGGATACGCAGTATTTT.

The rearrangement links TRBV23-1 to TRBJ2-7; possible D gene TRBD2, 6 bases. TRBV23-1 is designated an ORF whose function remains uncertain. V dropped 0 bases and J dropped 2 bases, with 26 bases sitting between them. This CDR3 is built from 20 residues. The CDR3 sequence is CASSQSGWDSLLVGPYEQYF. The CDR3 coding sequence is TGCGCCAGCAGTCAATCCGGCTGGGACTCTCTCCTAGTCGGACCCTACGAGCAGTACTTC.

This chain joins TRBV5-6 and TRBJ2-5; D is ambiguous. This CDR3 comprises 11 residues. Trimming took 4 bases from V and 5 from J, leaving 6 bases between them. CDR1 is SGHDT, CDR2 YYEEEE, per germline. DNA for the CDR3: TGTGCCAGCAGCACCAGGGAGACCCAGTACTTC. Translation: CASSTRETQYF. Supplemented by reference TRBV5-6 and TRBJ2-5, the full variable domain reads DAGVTQSPTHLIKTRGQQVTLRCSPKSGHDTVSWYQQALGQGPQFIFQYYEEEERQRGNFPDRFSGHQFPNYSSELNVNALLLGDSALYLCASSTRETQYFGPGTRLLVL.

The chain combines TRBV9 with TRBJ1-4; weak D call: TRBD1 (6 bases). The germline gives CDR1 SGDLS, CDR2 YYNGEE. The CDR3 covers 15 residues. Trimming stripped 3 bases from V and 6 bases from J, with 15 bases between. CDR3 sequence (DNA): TGTGCCAGCAGCGGACAACAGGGTTTGGATGAAAAACTGTTTTTT. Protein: CASSGQQGLDEKLFF.

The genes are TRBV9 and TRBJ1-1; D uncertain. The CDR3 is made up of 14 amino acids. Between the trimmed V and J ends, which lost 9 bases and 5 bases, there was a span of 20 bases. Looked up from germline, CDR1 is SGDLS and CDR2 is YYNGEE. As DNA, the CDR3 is TGTGCCACCTCCGGAAGTCCCTCGGGAACTGAAGCTTTCTTT. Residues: CATSGSPSGTEAFF. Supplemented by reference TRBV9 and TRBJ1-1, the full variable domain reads DSGVTQTPKHLITATGQRVTLRCSPRSGDLSVYWYQQSLDQGLQFLIQYYNGEERAKGNILERFSAQQFPDLHSELNLSSLELGDSALYFCATSGSPSGTEAFFGQGTRLTVV.

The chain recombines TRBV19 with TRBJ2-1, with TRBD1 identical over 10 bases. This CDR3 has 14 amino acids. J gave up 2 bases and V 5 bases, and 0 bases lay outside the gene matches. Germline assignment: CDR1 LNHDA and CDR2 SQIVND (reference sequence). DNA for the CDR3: TGTGCCAGTAGTGGACAGGGGGCCTACAATGAGCAGTTCTTC. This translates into CASSGQGAYNEQFF.

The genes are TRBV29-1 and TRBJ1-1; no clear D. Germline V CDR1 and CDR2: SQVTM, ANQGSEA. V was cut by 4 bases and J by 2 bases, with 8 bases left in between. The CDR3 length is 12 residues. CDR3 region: CSVVSSNTEAFF. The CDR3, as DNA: TGCAGCGTTGTGTCTTCCAACACTGAAGCTTTCTTT.

The CDR3 DNA reads TGTGCCAGTAGGGATCCGGGACAGGCTTTAGTCTATGGCTACACCTTC. It yields the protein CASRDPGQALVYGYTF. V usage is TRBV19 and J usage is TRBJ1-2; 8 nucleotides agree with TRBD1. The V and J ends lost 6 bases and 4 bases, in that order; junction bases with no gene match: 13. The germline gives CDR1 LNHDA, CDR2 SQIVND (reference sequence). The length of the CDR3 is 16 residues.

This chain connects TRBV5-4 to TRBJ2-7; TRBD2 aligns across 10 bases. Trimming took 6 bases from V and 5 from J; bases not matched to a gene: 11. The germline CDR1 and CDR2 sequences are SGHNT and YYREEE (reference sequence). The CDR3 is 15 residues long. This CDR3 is CASTLPGTSVHEQYF. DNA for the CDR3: TGTGCCAGCACCTTACCCGGGACTAGCGTCCACGAGCAGTACTTC.

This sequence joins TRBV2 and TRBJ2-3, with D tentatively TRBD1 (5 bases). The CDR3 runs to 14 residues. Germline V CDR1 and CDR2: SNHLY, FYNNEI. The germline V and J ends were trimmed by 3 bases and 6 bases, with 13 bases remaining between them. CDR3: CASSEGQAADTQYF. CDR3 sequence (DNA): TGTGCCAGCAGTGAGGGGCAGGCGGCGGATACGCAGTATTTT.

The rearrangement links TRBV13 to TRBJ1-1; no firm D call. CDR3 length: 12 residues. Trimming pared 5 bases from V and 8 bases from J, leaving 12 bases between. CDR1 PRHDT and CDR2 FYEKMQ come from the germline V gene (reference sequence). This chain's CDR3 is CASSQNHGEAFF. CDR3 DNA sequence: TGTGCCAGCAGCCAAAACCACGGGGAAGCTTTCTTT.

As DNA, the CDR3 is TGTGCCTTAACAGGGGGCCTGAACACCGGGGAGCTGTTTTTT. It encodes CALTGGLNTGELFF. The chain combines TRBV30 with TRBJ2-2; TRBD1 matches 9 bases. Germline-derived CDR1 and CDR2 are GTSNPN and SVGIG (reference sequence). The V and J ends lost 7 bases and 1 base, in that order; junction bases with no gene match: 4. This CDR3 is 14 amino acids long.

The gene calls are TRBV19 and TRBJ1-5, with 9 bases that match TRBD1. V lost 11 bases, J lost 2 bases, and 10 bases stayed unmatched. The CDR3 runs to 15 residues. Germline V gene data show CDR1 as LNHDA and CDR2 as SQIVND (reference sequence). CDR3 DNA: TGTGCCTCCGCCGGGACAGGGCCGGGCAATCAGCCCCAGCATTTT. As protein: CASAGTGPGNQPQHF.

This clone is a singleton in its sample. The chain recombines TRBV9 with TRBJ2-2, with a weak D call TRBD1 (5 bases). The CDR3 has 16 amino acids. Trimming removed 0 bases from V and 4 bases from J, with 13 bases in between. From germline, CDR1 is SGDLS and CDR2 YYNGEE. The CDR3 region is CASSVAGFRGTGELFF. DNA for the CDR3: TGTGCCAGCAGCGTAGCCGGGTTTAGGGGCACCGGGGAGCTGTTTTTT. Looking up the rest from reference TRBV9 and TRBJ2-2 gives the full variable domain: DSGVTQTPKHLITATGQRVTLRCSPRSGDLSVYWYQQSLDQGLQFLIQYYNGEERAKGNILERFSAQQFPDLHSELNLSSLELGDSALYFCASSVAGFRGTGELFFGEGSRLTVL.

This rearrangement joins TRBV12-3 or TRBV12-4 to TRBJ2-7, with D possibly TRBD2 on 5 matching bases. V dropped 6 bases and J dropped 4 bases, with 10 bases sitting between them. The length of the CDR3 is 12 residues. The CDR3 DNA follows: TGTGCCAGCAGCAGGACTGGATACGAGCAGTACTTC. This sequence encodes CASSRTGYEQYF.

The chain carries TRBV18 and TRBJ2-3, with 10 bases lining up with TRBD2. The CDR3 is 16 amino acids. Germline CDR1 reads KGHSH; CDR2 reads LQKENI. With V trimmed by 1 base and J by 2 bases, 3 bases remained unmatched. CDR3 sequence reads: CASSPRLAGVTDTQYF. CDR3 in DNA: TGTGCCAGCTCACCACGGCTAGCGGGAGTCACAGATACGCAGTATTTT. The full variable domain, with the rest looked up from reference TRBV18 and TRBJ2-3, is NAGVMQNPRHLVRRRGQEARLRCSPMKGHSHVYWYRQLPEEGLKFMVYLQKENIIDESGMPKERFSAEFPKEGPSILRIQQVVRGDSAAYFCASSPRLAGVTDTQYFGPGTRLTVL.

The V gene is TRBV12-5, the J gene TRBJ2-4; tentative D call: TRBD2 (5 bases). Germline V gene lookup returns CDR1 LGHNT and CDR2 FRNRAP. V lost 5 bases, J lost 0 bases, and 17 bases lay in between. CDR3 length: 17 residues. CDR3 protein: CASGLRTEALAKNIQYF. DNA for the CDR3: TGTGCTAGTGGTCTCCGGACGGAGGCACTAGCCAAAAACATTCAGTACTTC.

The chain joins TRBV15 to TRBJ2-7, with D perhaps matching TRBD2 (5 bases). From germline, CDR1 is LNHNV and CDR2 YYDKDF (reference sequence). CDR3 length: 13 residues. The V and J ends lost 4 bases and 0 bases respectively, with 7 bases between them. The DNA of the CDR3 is TGTGCCACCAGCACGGGAACCTCCTACGAGCAGTACTTC. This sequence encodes CATSTGTSYEQYF. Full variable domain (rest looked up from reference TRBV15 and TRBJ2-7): DAMVIQNPRYQVTQFGKPVTLSCSQTLNHNVMYWYQQKSSQAPKLLFHYYDKDFNNEADTPDNFQSRRPNTSFCFLDIRSPGLGDTAMYLCATSTGTSYEQYFGPGTRLTVT.

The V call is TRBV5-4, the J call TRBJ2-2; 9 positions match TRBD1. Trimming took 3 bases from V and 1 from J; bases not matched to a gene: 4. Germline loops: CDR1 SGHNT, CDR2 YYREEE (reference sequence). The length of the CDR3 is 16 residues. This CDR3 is CASSSDRGKNTGELFF. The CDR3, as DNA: TGTGCCAGCAGCTCCGACAGGGGGAAGAACACCGGGGAGCTGTTTTTT.

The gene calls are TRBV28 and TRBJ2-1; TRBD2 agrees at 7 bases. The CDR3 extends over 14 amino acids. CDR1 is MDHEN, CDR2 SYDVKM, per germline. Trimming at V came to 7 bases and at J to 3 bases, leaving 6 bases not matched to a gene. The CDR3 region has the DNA TGTGCCAGCACCCAACCGGGGGGCTACAATGAGCAGTTCTTC. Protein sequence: CASTQPGGYNEQFF. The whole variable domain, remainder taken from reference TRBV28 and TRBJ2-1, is DVKVTQSSRYLVKRTGEKVFLECVQDMDHENMFWYRQDPGLGLRLIYFSYDVKMKEKGDIPEGYSVSREKKERFSLILESASTNQTSMYLCASTQPGGYNEQFFGPGTRLTVL.

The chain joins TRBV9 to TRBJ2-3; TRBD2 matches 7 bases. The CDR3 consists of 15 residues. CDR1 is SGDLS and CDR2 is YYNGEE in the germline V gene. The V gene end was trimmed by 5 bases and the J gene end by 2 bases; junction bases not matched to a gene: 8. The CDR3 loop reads CASRGLDPNTDTQYF. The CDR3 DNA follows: TGTGCCAGCAGAGGACTAGACCCTAACACAGATACGCAGTATTTT.

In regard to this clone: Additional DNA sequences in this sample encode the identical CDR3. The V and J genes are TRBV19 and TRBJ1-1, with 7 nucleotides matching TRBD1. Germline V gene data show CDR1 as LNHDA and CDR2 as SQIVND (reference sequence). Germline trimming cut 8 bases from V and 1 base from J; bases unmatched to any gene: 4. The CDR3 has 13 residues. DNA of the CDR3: TGTGCCAGTTCCGACAGGGCGAACACTGAAGCTTTCTTT. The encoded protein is CASSDRANTEAFF.

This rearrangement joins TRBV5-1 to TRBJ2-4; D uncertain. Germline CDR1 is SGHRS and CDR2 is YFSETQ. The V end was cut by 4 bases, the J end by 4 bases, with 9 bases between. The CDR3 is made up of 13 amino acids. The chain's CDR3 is CASSKDGKNIQYF. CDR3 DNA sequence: TGCGCCAGCAGCAAAGACGGGAAAAACATTCAGTACTTC.

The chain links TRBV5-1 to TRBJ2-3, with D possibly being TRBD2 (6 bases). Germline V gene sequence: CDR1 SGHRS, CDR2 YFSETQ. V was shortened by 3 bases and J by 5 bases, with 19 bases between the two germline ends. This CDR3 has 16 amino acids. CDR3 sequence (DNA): TGCGCCAGCAGCTCAACCGCCGTGGGGGGTGGAGATACGCAGTATTTT. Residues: CASSSTAVGGGDTQYF.

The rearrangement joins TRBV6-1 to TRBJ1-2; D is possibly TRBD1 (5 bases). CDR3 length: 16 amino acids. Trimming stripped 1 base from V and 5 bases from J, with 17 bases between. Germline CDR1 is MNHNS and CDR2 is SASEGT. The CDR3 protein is CASSEGSSLGGYGYTF. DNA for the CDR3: TGTGCCAGCAGTGAAGGCTCATCACTGGGGGGTTATGGCTACACCTTC.

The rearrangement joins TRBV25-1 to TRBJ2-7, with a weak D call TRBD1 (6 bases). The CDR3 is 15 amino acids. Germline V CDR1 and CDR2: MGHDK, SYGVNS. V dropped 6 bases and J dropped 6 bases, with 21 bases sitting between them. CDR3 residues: CASRPKRGFVAEQYF. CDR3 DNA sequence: TGTGCCAGCAGACCCAAGAGGGGGTTTGTGGCCGAGCAGTACTTC.

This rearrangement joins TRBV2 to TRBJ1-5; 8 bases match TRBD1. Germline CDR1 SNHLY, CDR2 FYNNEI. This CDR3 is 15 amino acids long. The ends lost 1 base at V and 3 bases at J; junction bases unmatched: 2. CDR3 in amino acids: CASSEGRGPNQPQHF. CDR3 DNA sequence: TGTGCCAGCAGTGAAGGCAGGGGGCCCAATCAGCCCCAGCATTTT.